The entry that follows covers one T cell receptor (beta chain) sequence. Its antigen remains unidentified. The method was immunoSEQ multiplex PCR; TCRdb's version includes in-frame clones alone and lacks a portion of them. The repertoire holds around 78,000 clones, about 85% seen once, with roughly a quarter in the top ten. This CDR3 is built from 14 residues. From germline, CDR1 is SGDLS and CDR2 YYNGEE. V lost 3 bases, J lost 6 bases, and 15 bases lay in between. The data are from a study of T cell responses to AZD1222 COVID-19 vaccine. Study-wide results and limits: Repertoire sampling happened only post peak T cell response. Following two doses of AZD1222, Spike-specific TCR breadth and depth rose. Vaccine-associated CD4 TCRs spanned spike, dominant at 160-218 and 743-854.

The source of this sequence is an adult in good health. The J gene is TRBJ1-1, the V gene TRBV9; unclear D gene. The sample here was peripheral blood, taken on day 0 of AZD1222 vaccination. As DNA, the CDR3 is TGTGCCAGCAGCGCAACGGGGAGGGCGTCTGAAGCTTTCTTT. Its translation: CASSATGRASEAFF.